The 24 T cell receptor beta chains below all came from one sample that was sequenced in a study of response to subunit inactivated influenza vaccine. TCRdb ran MiXCR on the RT-PCR reads and lists one entry per CDR3 protein. The sample holds under 850,000 distinct CDR3 sequences, less than 20% seen once. The sequenced sample was PBMCs from blood, obtained 4 to 6 days after vaccination. Source of these receptors: a man between 50 and 59 years old who received an inactivated influenza vaccine.

There are a few counts of this clonotype. This chain uses TRBV7-2 with TRBJ2-7; the match to TRBD2 covers 12 bases. The CDR3 covers 13 residues. The ends lost 8 bases at V and 4 bases at J; junction bases unmatched: 3. Looked up from germline, CDR1 is SGHTA and CDR2 is FQGNSA. CDR3 protein: CASAGTSGYEQYF. CDR3 DNA: TGTGCCAGCGCCGGGACTAGCGGGTACGAGCAGTACTTC.

This clonotype has a count of ten or more. The V and J genes are TRBV2 and TRBJ2-1; 12 bases align to TRBD1. This CDR3 region has 15 residues. The germline V gene encodes CDR1 SNHLY and CDR2 FYNNEI. Trimming cost V 5 bases and J 4 bases; bases outside gene matches: 3. CDR3 nucleotide sequence: TGTGCCAGCAGTAGGGACAGGGGGCCATACAATGAGCAGTTCTTC. Its translation: CASSRDRGPYNEQFF.

The chain has TRBV12-3 or TRBV12-4 and TRBJ2-7, with D perhaps matching TRBD1 (7 bases). The CDR3 consists of 15 residues. Trimming removed 5 bases from V and 4 bases from J, with 18 bases in between. The CDR3 spells CASSLGPTGRYEQYF. The CDR3 nucleotides read TGTGCCAGCAGTCTGGGTCCGACAGGGAGGTACGAGCAGTACTTC.

The V and J genes are TRBV9 and TRBJ1-2; D is perhaps TRBD1 (5 bases). Trimming took 0 bases from V and 5 from J, leaving 11 bases between them. This CDR3 contains 14 residues. Germline V gene lookup returns CDR1 SGDLS and CDR2 YYNGEE. CDR3 loop: CASSVGTEGYGYTF. CDR3 bases: TGTGCCAGCAGCGTAGGTACAGAGGGGTATGGCTACACCTTC. Variable domain in full (rest from reference TRBV9 and TRBJ1-2): DSGVTQTPKHLITATGQRVTLRCSPRSGDLSVYWYQQSLDQGLQFLIQYYNGEERAKGNILERFSAQQFPDLHSELNLSSLELGDSALYFCASSVGTEGYGYTFGSGTRLTVV.

The gene calls are TRBV5-8 and TRBJ2-2, with D perhaps TRBD1 (5 bases). Germline CDR1 is SGHTS and CDR2 is YDEGEE. CDR3 length equals 16 residues. Trimming stripped 0 bases from V and 2 bases from J, with 11 bases between. The CDR3 bases are TGTGCCAGCAGCTTGGATGTGGGGCCAAACACCGGGGAGCTGTTTTTT. It translates to CASSLDVGPNTGELFF.

The rearrangement joins TRBV20-1 to TRBJ2-7, with 7 bases that match TRBD2. CDR3 length: 15 residues. The trim removed 5 bases at V and 2 bases at J, leaving 12 bases unmatched. CDR1 and CDR2 (germline): DFQATT, SNEGSKA (reference sequence). The CDR3: CSAPRGGVGTYEQYF. The CDR3 DNA follows: TGCAGTGCTCCCCGGGGAGGGGTAGGGACCTACGAGCAGTACTTC.

This clonotype occurred a few times. This chain uses TRBV29-1 with TRBJ2-1, with D perhaps matching TRBD1 (5 bases). The germline V gene encodes CDR1 SQVTM and CDR2 ANQGSEA. The ends were cut back, 2 bases at V and 4 bases at J, with 9 bases in the middle. The CDR3 has 13 amino acids. The chain's CDR3 is CSVERQLYNEQFF. The CDR3 coding sequence is TGCAGCGTTGAAAGACAGCTTTACAATGAGCAGTTCTTC.

This clonotype was found a few times. The J gene is TRBJ2-1, the V gene TRBV27; D is perhaps TRBD2 (5 bases). V gave up 7 bases and J gave up 3 bases, with 19 bases separating them. CDR3 length: 16 amino acids. Germline V gene lookup returns CDR1 MNHEY and CDR2 SMNVEV (reference sequence). CDR3 sequence: CASMSGSRTGYNEQFF. The CDR3 coding sequence is TGTGCCAGCATGTCGGGGTCCCGAACTGGCTACAATGAGCAGTTCTTC.

This clonotype was seen at least ten times. This chain joins TRBV10-3 and TRBJ2-1, with 10 bases fitting TRBD2. The CDR3 totals 13 residues. CDR1 is ENHRY and CDR2 is SYGVKD in the germline V gene. J gave up 8 bases and V 8 bases, and 6 bases lay outside the gene matches. This chain's CDR3 is CAIGTSGKDEQFF. The CDR3 bases are TGTGCCATCGGTACTAGCGGGAAAGATGAGCAGTTCTTC.

This clonotype appeared a single time. The rearrangement uses TRBV9 and TRBJ2-7, with a weak D call TRBD2 (6 bases). V lost 0 bases, J lost 0 bases, and 10 bases lay in between. This CDR3 contains 15 residues. The germline gives CDR1 SGDLS, CDR2 YYNGEE. CDR3 nucleotide sequence: TGTGCCAGCAGCGTAGGATCTAGCGACTCCTACGAGCAGTACTTC. Translating gives CASSVGSSDSYEQYF.

This clonotype appeared a few times. This chain joins TRBV4-3 and TRBJ2-1, with no clear D. V was pared by 0 bases and J by 8 bases, with 8 bases between. CDR1 is LGHNA, CDR2 YSLEER, per germline. The CDR3 consists of 13 residues. CDR3 in DNA: TGCGCCAGCAGCCAAGATGGCCGGGATGAGCAGTTCTTC. Amino acid sequence: CASSQDGRDEQFF.

This clonotype has only a few counts. The genes are TRBV14 and TRBJ2-3; 11 bases line up with TRBD2. The CDR3 is 17 amino acids. V lost 0 bases, J lost 6 bases, and 8 bases stayed unmatched. Germline CDR1 is SGHDN and CDR2 is FVKESK. The CDR3 is CASSQDLLAGGLDTQYF. The DNA for the CDR3 is TGTGCCAGCAGCCAAGATCTGCTAGCGGGAGGTCTGGATACGCAGTATTTT.

The chain uses TRBV9 and TRBJ2-2; D might be TRBD1 or TRBD2, each matching 6 bases. The CDR3 runs 15 residues. Germline V gene data show CDR1 as SGDLS and CDR2 as YYNGEE. Deletions cut 3 bases from V and 9 bases from J, with 18 bases between. The CDR3 is CASSGGTNHPRELFF. The CDR3 coding sequence is TGTGCCAGCAGCGGCGGGACAAACCACCCCCGGGAGCTGTTTTTT.

This clonotype was detected only a few times. The chain has TRBV5-1 and TRBJ1-1; D is unresolved. This CDR3 comprises 16 residues. Per the germline V gene, CDR1 is SGHRS and CDR2 is YFSETQ. V shed 0 bases and J shed 2 bases, with 14 bases lying between them. For the CDR3, the DNA is TGCGCCAGCAGCTTGGGATGGGGAGGCGGTAACACTGAAGCTTTCTTT. Protein product: CASSLGWGGGNTEAFF.

The chain combines TRBV12-3 or TRBV12-4 with TRBJ1-2; 10 bases agree with TRBD1. The CDR3 covers 15 residues. V was pared by 5 bases and J by 8 bases, with 11 bases of the junction left unmatched. CDR3 amino acids: CASSPQIGTGEGYTF. In nucleotides, the CDR3 is TGTGCCAGCAGTCCCCAAATCGGGACAGGGGAAGGCTACACCTTC.

The J gene is TRBJ2-1, the V gene TRBV15; 11 bases are shared with TRBD2. Germline loops: CDR1 LNHNV, CDR2 YYDKDF (reference sequence). This CDR3 has 16 residues. V was clipped by 7 bases and J by 3 bases; unmatched bases: 8. The CDR3 protein is CATIRGGTSGYNEQFF. The CDR3 DNA is TGTGCCACCATCCGGGGGGGGACTAGCGGCTACAATGAGCAGTTCTTC.

This clonotype was seen only a few times. The chain couples TRBV6-1 to TRBJ1-1; TRBD1 aligns across 11 bases. The CDR3 is made up of 16 amino acids. With V trimmed by 4 bases and J by 6 bases, 10 bases remained unmatched. Germline CDR1 MNHNS, CDR2 SASEGT. CDR3 DNA sequence: TGTGCCAGCAGTGCCATGTGGACAGGGGGCTTGTCTGAAGCTTTCTTT. Its translation is CASSAMWTGGLSEAFF.

This clonotype was observed a handful of times. The chain is built from TRBV7-2 and TRBJ2-5; D unclear. V was clipped by 3 bases and J by 5 bases, with 13 bases between them. This CDR3 is 14 amino acids long. Germline assignment: CDR1 SGHTA and CDR2 FQGNSA. CDR3 nucleotide sequence: TGTGCCAGCAGCTTTACACGCGATGCGGAGACCCAGTACTTC. Encoded protein: CASSFTRDAETQYF. Full variable domain (remainder filled in from reference TRBV7-2 and TRBJ2-5): GAGVSQSPSNKVTEKGKDVELRCDPISGHTALYWYRQSLGQGLEFLIYFQGNSAPDKSGLPSDRFSAERTGGSVSTLTIQRTQQEDSAVYLCASSFTRDAETQYFGPGTRLLVL.

The chain employs TRBV4-3 and TRBJ2-5; 8 nucleotides match TRBD1. CDR1 and CDR2 (germline): LGHNA, YSLEER. Trimming cost V 0 bases and J 5 bases; bases outside gene matches: 5. This CDR3 has 15 residues. CDR3: CASSQDRGQMETQYF. CDR3 nucleotides: TGCGCCAGCAGCCAAGACAGGGGGCAGATGGAGACCCAGTACTTC.

This clonotype turned up a few times. CDR3 sequence (DNA): TGTGCCAGCAGTTACCGCGGGGGAGTTAGCACAGATACGCAGTATTTT. This translates into CASSYRGGVSTDTQYF. The J gene is TRBJ2-3, the V gene TRBV6-5; 7 bases align to TRBD2. Trimming took 2 bases from V and 0 from J; bases not matched to a gene: 5. The V gene's germline CDR1 is MNHEY and CDR2 SVGAGI. This CDR3 is built from 16 residues.

This clonotype turned up a few times. The CDR3, as DNA: TGTGCCAGCGCCAAAGGGAACACAGATACGCAGTATTTT. This codes for CASAKGNTDTQYF. The chain is built from TRBV28 and TRBJ2-3; D gene ambiguous. The V end lost 8 bases, the J end lost 2 bases, and 11 bases lay between the germline ends. Germline V gives CDR1 MDHEN, CDR2 SYDVKM. The CDR3 length is 13 residues.

This clonotype was detected only a few times. This sequence joins TRBV10-3 and TRBJ2-1; the match to TRBD2 covers 8 bases. This CDR3 region has 16 residues. Germline lookup yields CDR1 ENHRY and CDR2 SYGVKD. Germline trimming cut 11 bases from V and 0 bases from J; bases unmatched to any gene: 12. DNA of the CDR3: TGTGCCTCGTCTGAGGGGCTAGCGGGCTCCTACAATGAGCAGTTCTTC. The encoded protein is CASSEGLAGSYNEQFF.

The chain has TRBV12-3 or TRBV12-4 and TRBJ2-1; D is possibly TRBD1 (6 bases). The CDR3 is made up of 15 amino acids. The V gene lost 5 bases and the J gene lost 2 bases, with 13 bases spanning the gap. Here the CDR3 reads CASSMEGGPYNEQFF. Here the CDR3 DNA reads TGTGCCAGCAGTATGGAAGGGGGACCCTACAATGAGCAGTTCTTC.

This clonotype has only a few counts. This chain connects TRBV7-3 to TRBJ2-5; D gene ambiguous. Germline V CDR1 and CDR2: SGHTA, FQGTGA. V was cut by 2 bases and J by 3 bases, with 10 bases left in between. The CDR3 is made up of 14 amino acids. This chain's CDR3 is CASSLSAFEETQYF. CDR3 coding DNA: TGTGCCAGCAGCTTATCAGCATTCGAAGAGACCCAGTACTTC.